The 9 T cell receptor beta chains listed next were all sequenced from one sample in a study of response to subunit inactivated influenza vaccine. TCRdb reanalysed the RT-PCR reads using MiXCR and keeps one entry per CDR3 protein. The sample includes approximately 500,000 distinct CDR3 sequences, about 14% of them seen just once. Sequencing used PBMCs from blood, obtained 12 days after vaccination. The receptors shown here come from a man aged 45-65 years who received an inactivated influenza vaccine.

A few counts support this clonotype. This chain uses TRBV5-1 with TRBJ1-2; TRBD1 agrees at 7 bases. The V gene's germline CDR1 is SGHRS and CDR2 YFSETQ. V lost 5 bases and J lost 5; bases outside the gene matches: 9. This CDR3 has 14 residues. The CDR3 here is CASSTAGTEYGYTF. The CDR3 DNA follows: TGCGCCAGCAGTACAGCAGGGACAGAGTATGGCTACACCTTC.

The genes are TRBV29-1 and TRBJ2-7; weak D call: TRBD2 (6 bases). Germline V lookup: CDR1 SQVTM, CDR2 ANQGSEA. Trimming pared 4 bases from V and 2 bases from J, leaving 15 bases between. This CDR3 is 14 amino acids long. The CDR3 loop reads CSVALGLGAYEQYF. CDR3 sequence (DNA): TGCAGCGTTGCGTTGGGACTCGGAGCCTACGAGCAGTACTTC.

This clonotype was counted ten times or more. The chain has TRBV5-6 and TRBJ2-4, with unresolved D. The V end was cut by 2 bases, the J end by 0 bases, with 6 bases between. The CDR3 covers 14 residues. Per the germline V gene, CDR1 is SGHDT and CDR2 is YYEEEE. The CDR3 DNA reads as TGTGCCAGCAGCTTCCTATTAGCCAAAAACATTCAGTACTTC. This gives the protein CASSFLLAKNIQYF. The variable domain in full, completed from reference TRBV5-6 and TRBJ2-4, reads DAGVTQSPTHLIKTRGQQVTLRCSPKSGHDTVSWYQQALGQGPQFIFQYYEEEERQRGNFPDRFSGHQFPNYSSELNVNALLLGDSALYLCASSFLLAKNIQYFGAGTRLSVL.

A few counts support this clonotype. This chain connects TRBV2 to TRBJ2-1; D possibly corresponds to TRBD2 (5 bases). This CDR3 spans 16 amino acids. CDR1 and CDR2 from the germline V gene are SNHLY and FYNNEI. V was shortened by 3 bases and J by 5 bases, with 17 bases between the two germline ends. The CDR3 coding sequence is TGTGCCAGCAGTGAGGTTAAAATTACTAGAAACAATGAGCAGTTCTTC. The encoded protein is CASSEVKITRNNEQFF.

The chain couples TRBV11-2 to TRBJ2-5; possible D gene TRBD1, 6 bases. The V gene lost 1 base and the J gene lost 3 bases, with 12 bases spanning the gap. The CDR3 has 15 amino acids. Per germline, CDR1 SGHAT and CDR2 FQNNGV. Here the CDR3 reads CASSLGGQPKETQYF. The CDR3 DNA is TGTGCCAGCAGCTTAGGAGGACAGCCGAAAGAGACCCAGTACTTC.

The J gene is TRBJ2-3, the V gene TRBV7-7; 7 bases match TRBD2. The CDR3 is 15 amino acids. V trimming: 8 bases; J trimming: 0 bases; junction bases outside the gene matches: 8. CDR1 is SSHAT, CDR2 FNYEAQ, per germline (reference sequence). The CDR3 protein is CASAASGASTDTQYF. CDR3 DNA sequence: TGTGCCAGCGCCGCGAGCGGGGCGAGCACAGATACGCAGTATTTT.

This clonotype was detected a few times. The chain uses TRBV29-1 and TRBJ2-7; the match to TRBD1 covers 8 bases. The trim removed 5 bases at V and 5 bases at J, leaving 8 bases unmatched. CDR1 is SQVTM, CDR2 ANQGSEA, per germline. The CDR3 contains 13 residues. CDR3 region: CSVQGRGLHEQYF. CDR3 coding DNA: TGCAGCGTTCAGGGCAGGGGGCTCCACGAGCAGTACTTC.

This clonotype came up many times. J is TRBJ2-2 and V is TRBV20-1, with D perhaps matching TRBD2 (5 bases). Looked up from germline, CDR1 is DFQATT and CDR2 is SNEGSKA (reference sequence). This CDR3 is built from 12 residues. The V end was cut by 4 bases, the J end by 6 bases, with 9 bases between. CDR3: CSAIRGAGELFF. In nucleotides, the CDR3 is TGCAGTGCTATTCGGGGTGCCGGGGAGCTGTTTTTT.

The chain is built from TRBV29-1 and TRBJ2-2; 8 nucleotides agree with TRBD1. CDR3 length: 16 amino acids. Germline V gene data show CDR1 as SQVTM and CDR2 as ANQGSEA. Trimming cost V 3 bases and J 1 base; bases outside gene matches: 7. In nucleotides, the CDR3 is TGCAGCGTTGAGTACCGAGGACAGGGGAACACCGGGGAGCTGTTTTTT. The encoded protein is CSVEYRGQGNTGELFF.